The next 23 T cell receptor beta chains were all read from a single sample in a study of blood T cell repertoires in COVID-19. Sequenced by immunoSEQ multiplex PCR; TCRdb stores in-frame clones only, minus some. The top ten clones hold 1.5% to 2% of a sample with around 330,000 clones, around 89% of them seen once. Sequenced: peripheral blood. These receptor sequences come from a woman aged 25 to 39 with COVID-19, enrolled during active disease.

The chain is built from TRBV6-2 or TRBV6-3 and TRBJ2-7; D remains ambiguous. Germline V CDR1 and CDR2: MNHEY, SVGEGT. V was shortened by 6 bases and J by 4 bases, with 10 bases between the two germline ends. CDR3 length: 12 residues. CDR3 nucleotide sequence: TGTGCCAGCAGCCCCGGGTTTTACGAGCAGTACTTC. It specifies CASSPGFYEQYF.

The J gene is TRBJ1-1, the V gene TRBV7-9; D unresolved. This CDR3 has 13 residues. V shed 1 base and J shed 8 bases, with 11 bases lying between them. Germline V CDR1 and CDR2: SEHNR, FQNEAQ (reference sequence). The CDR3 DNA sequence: TGTGCCAGCAGCTTAGTCCTACAGACCGAAGCTTTCTTT. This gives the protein CASSLVLQTEAFF.

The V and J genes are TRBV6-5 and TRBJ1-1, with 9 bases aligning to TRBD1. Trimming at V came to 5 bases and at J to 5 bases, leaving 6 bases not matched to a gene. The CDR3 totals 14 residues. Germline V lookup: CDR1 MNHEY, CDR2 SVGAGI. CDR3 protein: CASSRQGGATEAFF. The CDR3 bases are TGTGCCAGCAGTCGACAGGGGGGGGCGACTGAAGCTTTCTTT.

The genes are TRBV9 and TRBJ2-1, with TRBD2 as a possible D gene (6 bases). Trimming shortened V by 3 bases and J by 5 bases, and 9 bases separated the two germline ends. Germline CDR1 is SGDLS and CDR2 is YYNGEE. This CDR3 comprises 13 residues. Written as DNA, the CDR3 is TGTGCCAGCAGCGCCGGGAGCAACAATGAGCAGTTCTTC. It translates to CASSAGSNNEQFF.

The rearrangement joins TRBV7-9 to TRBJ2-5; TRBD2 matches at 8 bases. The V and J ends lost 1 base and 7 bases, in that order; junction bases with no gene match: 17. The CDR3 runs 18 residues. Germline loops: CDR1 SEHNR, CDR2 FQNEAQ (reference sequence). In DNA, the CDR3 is TGTGCCAGCAGCTTAGGAGTCTGGGACGCGGGGGGCCGATCGACCCAGTACTTC. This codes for CASSLGVWDAGGRSTQYF.

The CDR3 coding sequence is TGTGCCAGCAGCCCAACCCTAAACACCGGGGAGCTGTTTTTT. It translates to CASSPTLNTGELFF. This chain uses TRBV7-2 with TRBJ2-2; D gene uncertain. This CDR3 is 14 amino acids long. CDR1 SGHTA and CDR2 FQGNSA come from the germline V gene. The germline V and J ends were trimmed by 5 bases and 2 bases, with 9 bases remaining between them.

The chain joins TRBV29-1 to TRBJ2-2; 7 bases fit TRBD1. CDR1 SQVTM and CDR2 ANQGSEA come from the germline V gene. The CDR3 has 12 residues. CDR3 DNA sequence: TGCAGTTCAAGACAGGGTTCCGGGGAGCTGTTTTTT. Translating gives CSSRQGSGELFF.

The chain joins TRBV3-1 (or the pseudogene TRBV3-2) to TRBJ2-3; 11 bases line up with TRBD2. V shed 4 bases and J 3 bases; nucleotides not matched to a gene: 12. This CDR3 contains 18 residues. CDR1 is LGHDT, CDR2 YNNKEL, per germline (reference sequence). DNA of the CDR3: TGTGCCAGCAGCCCCGGACGACTAGCGGGATCAGGGACAGATACGCAGTATTTT. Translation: CASSPGRLAGSGTDTQYF.

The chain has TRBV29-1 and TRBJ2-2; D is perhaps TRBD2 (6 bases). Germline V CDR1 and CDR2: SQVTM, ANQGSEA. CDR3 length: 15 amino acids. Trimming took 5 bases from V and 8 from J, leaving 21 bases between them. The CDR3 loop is CSVSGLRGTAGELFF. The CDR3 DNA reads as TGCAGCGTTTCGGGACTTAGGGGTACGGCGGGGGAGCTGTTTTTT.

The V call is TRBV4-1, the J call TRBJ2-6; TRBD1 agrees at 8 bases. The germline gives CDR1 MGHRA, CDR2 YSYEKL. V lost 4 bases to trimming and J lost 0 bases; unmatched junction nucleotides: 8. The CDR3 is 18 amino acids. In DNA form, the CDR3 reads TGCGCCAGCAGCCGCCGGGGACAGGCGCACTCTGGGGCCAACGTCCTGACTTTC. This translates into CASSRRGQAHSGANVLTF.

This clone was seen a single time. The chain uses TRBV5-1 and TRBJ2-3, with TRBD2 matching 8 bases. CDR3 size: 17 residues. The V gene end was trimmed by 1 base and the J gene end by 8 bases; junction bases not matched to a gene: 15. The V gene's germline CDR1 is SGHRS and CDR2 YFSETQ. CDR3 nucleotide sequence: TGCGCCAGCAGCTTGACAACGGGGGGGAGTTTTGATTCTACGCAGTATTTT. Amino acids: CASSLTTGGSFDSTQYF.

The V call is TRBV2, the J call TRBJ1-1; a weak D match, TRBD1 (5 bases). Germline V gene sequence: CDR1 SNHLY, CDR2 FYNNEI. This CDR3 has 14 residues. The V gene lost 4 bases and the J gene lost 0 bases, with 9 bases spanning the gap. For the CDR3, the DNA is TGTGCCAGCAGTGGGCGGGGGGTGAACACTGAAGCTTTCTTT. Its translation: CASSGRGVNTEAFF.

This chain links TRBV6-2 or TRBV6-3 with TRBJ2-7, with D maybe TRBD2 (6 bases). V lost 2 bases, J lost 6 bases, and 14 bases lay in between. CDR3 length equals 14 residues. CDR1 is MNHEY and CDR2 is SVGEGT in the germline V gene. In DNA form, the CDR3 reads TGTGCCAGCAGTTACGACCCGGGGGTGGTCGAGCAGTACGTC. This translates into CASSYDPGVVEQYV.

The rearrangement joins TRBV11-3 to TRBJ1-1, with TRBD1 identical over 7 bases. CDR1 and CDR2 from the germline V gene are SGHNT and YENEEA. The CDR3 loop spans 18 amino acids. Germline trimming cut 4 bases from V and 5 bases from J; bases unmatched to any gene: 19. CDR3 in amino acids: CASSSGQWGTPNPTEAFF. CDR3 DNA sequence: TGTGCCAGCAGCTCGGGACAGTGGGGAACACCAAATCCAACTGAAGCTTTCTTT. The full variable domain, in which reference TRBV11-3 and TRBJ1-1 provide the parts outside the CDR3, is EAGVVQSPRYKIIEKKQPVAFWCNPISGHNTLYWYLQNLGQGPELLIRYENEEAVDDSQLPKDRFSAERLKGVDSTLKIQPAELGDSAVYLCASSSGQWGTPNPTEAFFGQGTRLTVV.

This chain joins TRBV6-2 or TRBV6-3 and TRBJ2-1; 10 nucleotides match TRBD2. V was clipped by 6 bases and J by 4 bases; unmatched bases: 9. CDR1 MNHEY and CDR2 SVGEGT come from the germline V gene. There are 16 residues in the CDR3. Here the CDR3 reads CASSVAGGPFYNEQFF. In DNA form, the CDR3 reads TGTGCCAGCAGCGTAGCGGGGGGTCCGTTTTACAATGAGCAGTTCTTC.

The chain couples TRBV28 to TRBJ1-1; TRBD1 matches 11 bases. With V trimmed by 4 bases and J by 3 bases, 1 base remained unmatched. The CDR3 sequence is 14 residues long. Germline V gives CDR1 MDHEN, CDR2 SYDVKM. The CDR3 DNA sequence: TGTGCCAGCAGTTCGGGACAGGGGGACACTGAAGCTTTCTTT. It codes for CASSSGQGDTEAFF.

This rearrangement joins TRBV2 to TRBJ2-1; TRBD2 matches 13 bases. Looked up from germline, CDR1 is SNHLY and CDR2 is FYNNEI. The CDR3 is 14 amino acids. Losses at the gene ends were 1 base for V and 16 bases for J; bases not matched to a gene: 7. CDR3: CASSEGGLAGIGFF. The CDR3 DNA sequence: TGTGCCAGCAGTGAAGGGGGACTAGCGGGGATCGGTTTCTTC.

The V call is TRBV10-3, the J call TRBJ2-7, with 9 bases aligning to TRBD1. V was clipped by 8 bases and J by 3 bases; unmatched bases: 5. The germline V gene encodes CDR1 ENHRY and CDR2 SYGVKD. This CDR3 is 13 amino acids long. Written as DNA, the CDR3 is TGTGCCATCGGAAGGGGACAGGGCTACGAGCAGTACTTC. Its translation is CAIGRGQGYEQYF.

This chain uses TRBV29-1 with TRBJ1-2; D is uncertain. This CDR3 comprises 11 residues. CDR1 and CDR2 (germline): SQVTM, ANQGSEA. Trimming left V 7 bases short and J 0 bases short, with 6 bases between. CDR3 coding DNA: TGCAGCGCCCATTCTAACTATGGCTACACCTTC. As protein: CSAHSNYGYTF. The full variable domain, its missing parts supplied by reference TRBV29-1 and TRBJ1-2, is SAVISQKPSRDICQRGTSLTIQCQVDSQVTMMFWYRQQPGQSLTLIATANQGSEATYESGFVIDKFPISRPNLTFSTLTVSNMSPEDSSIYLCSAHSNYGYTFGSGTRLTVV.

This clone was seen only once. CDR3: CASSFGGASYEQYF. The CDR3 bases are TGCGCCAGCAGCTTTGGCGGCGCCTCCTACGAGCAGTACTTC. The chain couples TRBV5-1 to TRBJ2-7; no clear D. The CDR3 consists of 14 residues. Germline values: CDR1 SGHRS, CDR2 YFSETQ. V lost 2 bases to trimming and J lost 0 bases, with 9 bases between them.

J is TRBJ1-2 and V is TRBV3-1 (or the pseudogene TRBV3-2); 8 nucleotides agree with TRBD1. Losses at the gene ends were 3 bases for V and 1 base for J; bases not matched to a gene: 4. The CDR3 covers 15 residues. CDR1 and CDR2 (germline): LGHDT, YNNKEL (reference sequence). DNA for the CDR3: TGTGCCAGCAGCCACGACAGGGGAATTAACTATGGCTACACCTTC. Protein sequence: CASSHDRGINYGYTF.

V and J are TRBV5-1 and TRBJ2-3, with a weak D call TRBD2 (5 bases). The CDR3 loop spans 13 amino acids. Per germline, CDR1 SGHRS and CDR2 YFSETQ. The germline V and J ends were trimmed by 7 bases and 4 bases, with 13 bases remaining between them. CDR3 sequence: CASFRGIADTQYF. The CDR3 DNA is TGCGCCAGCTTCCGGGGTATCGCAGATACGCAGTATTTT.

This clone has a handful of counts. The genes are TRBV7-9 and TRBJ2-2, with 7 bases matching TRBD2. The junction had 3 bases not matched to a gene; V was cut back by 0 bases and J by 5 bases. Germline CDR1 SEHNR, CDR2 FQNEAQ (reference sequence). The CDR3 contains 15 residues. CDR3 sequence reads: CASSLAAGSTGELFF. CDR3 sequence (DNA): TGTGCCAGCAGCTTAGCAGCGGGGAGTACCGGGGAGCTGTTTTTT.